This T cell receptor beta chain came from a study of T cells in localized non-small cell lung cancer. Notes on the study in general: Appearance in adjacent lung was seen for a median approximately 59 of the top 100 tumor clones. Increased T cell density in blood showed an association with longer overall survival.

The trim removed 8 bases at V and 4 bases at J, leaving 7 bases unmatched. The germline V gene has CDR1 SGHTA and CDR2 FQGNSA. The CDR3 contains 14 residues. The repertoire was sequenced with immunoSEQ multiplex PCR; TCRdb's copy has only in-frame clones and lacks some. The sample gives around 28,000 clones, 85% to 95% of which show up once; more than 0.7% is in the top ten. Concerning this clone: Antigen specificity is unknown.

The chain has TRBV7-2 and TRBJ2-2; 7 nucleotides match TRBD1. The TCR was taken from a woman aged 40 to 75 with stage I lung adenocarcinoma. The material sequenced was peripheral blood, taken before any cancer treatment. CDR3 sequence (DNA): TGTGCCAGCCGGGACAGTTCTTCCACCGGGGAGCTGTTTTTT. Protein: CASRDSSSTGELFF.